These 5 T cell receptor beta chains were sequenced from one sample in a study of T cells after yellow fever vaccination. One entry per CDR3 protein results from TCRdb running MiXCR on the 5' RACE reads. The table includes about 500,000 distinct CDR3 sequences, about a sixth detected once. Sequences were derived from PBMCs, sampled more than 4 days after the first yellow fever vaccination. All receptors derive from a young man who received the YFV17D yellow fever vaccine.

The chain carries TRBV7-9 and TRBJ2-7; TRBD1 might be the D (6 bases). Trimming stripped 5 bases from V and 6 bases from J, with 14 bases between. The CDR3 extends over 13 amino acids. CDR1 and CDR2 (germline): SEHNR, FQNEAQ (reference sequence). The CDR3 bases are TGTGCCAGCAGCCTTACAGGGTTCCGCGAGCAGTACTTC. Encoded protein: CASSLTGFREQYF.

In this sample, this clonotype turned up a few times. The chain has TRBV7-2 and TRBJ2-7, with no clear D. Germline V gives CDR1 SGHTA, CDR2 FQGNSA. This CDR3 contains 14 residues. Between the trimmed V and J ends, which lost 4 bases and 0 bases, there was a span of 10 bases. The CDR3 bases are TGTGCCAGCAGCTCCACAGCAGGCTCCTACGAGCAGTACTTC. This encodes CASSSTAGSYEQYF. The full variable domain, with the rest looked up from reference TRBV7-2 and TRBJ2-7, is GAGVSQSPSNKVTEKGKDVELRCDPISGHTALYWYRQSLGQGLEFLIYFQGNSAPDKSGLPSDRFSAERTGGSVSTLTIQRTQQEDSAVYLCASSSTAGSYEQYFGPGTRLTVT.

The table lists this clonotype with many counts. The chain couples TRBV5-1 to TRBJ2-1, with D unresolved. Germline CDR1 reads SGHRS; CDR2 reads YFSETQ. The CDR3 consists of 15 residues. V lost 9 bases and J lost 1, with 17 bases in between. CDR3 bases: TGCGCCACCCTGAGGCAGGCTCTATCCTACAATGAGCAGTTCTTC. As protein: CATLRQALSYNEQFF.

The CDR3 loop reads CASSLRGFALADTQYF. The CDR3 DNA is TGTGCCAGCAGTTTACGAGGGTTTGCATTAGCAGATACGCAGTATTTT. This rearrangement joins TRBV12-3 or TRBV12-4 to TRBJ2-3, with a possible D match to TRBD2 (5 bases). The CDR3 has 16 amino acids. V was pared by 2 bases and J by 4 bases, with 16 bases between.

This clonotype has just a few counts. The V gene is TRBV6-5, the J gene TRBJ2-1; D unclear. V lost 3 bases, J lost 6 bases, and 15 bases lay in between. This CDR3 has 15 amino acids. The V gene's germline CDR1 is MNHEY and CDR2 SVGAGI. CDR3: CASSYGFAQPNEQFF. CDR3 sequence (DNA): TGTGCCAGCAGTTATGGATTTGCACAGCCCAATGAGCAGTTCTTC.